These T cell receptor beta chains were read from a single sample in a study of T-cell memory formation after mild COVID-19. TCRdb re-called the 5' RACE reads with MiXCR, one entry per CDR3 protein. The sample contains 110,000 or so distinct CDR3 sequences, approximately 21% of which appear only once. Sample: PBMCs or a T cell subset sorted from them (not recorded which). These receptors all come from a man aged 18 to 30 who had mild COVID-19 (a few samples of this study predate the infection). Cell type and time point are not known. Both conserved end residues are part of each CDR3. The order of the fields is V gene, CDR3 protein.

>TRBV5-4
CASGDRGIQETQYF
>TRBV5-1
CASSLAWQGAPSAMNTEAFF
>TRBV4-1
CASSPDRGYEQYF
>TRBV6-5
CASSYSIPRTGLADGYTF
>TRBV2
CASSEALLQDEQFF
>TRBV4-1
CASSQFLDRDSYEQYF
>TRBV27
CASRRGGSAGWETQYF
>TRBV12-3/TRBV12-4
CASSWSAGWDYGYTF
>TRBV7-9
CASSLPGTVYEQYF
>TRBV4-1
CASSQVLGSGNTIYF
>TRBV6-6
CASSSGGEVDTEAFF
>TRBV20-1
CSPPGAKHTDTQYF
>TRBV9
CASSPPRAGITDTQYF
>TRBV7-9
CASSLSSQETQYF